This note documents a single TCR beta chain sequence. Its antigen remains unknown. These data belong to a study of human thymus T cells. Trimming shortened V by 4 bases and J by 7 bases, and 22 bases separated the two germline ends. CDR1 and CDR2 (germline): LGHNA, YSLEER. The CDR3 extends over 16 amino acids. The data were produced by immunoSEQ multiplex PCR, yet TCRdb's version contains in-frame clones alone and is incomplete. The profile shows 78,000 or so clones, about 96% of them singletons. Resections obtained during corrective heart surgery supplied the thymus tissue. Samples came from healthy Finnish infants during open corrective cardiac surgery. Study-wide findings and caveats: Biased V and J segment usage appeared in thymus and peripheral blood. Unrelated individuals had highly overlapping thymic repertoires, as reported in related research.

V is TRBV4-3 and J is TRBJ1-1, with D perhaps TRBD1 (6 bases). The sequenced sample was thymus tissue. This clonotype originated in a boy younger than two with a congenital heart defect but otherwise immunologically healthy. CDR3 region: CASSLKGPQGYIEAFF. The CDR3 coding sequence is TGCGCCAGCAGCCTAAAAGGGCCCCAGGGGTATATTGAAGCTTTCTTT.